This T cell receptor (beta chain) was recorded in a study of cytomegalovirus exposure and HLA in healthy donors. The study's findings and limits: Follow-up analysis found HLA locus-dependent TCR association rates, highest for DRB1 and lowest for HLA-C.

Points on this clone: Its antigen is unidentified.

There are 14 residues in the CDR3. The junction had 8 bases not matched to a gene; V was cut back by 4 bases and J by 7 bases. The V gene's germline CDR1 is MDHEN and CDR2 SYDVKM. The study ran its PCR with 60 Vbeta and 13 Jbeta primers. Repertoires were generated with immunoSEQ multiplex PCR, while TCRdb's copy carries only in-frame clones and drops some. The table gives around 140,000 clones; the top ten clones make up 0.8% to 1% of it. Donors had nominal health at sampling but likely had unrecorded immune exposures. This TCR derives from a male donor in good health and CMV-seronegative. The chain couples TRBV28 to TRBJ1-2; 8 bases map to TRBD1. Material: PBMCs. CDR3 bases: TGTGCCAGCAGTTGGGACAGGAGGTACGGTGGCTACACCTTC. Translating gives CASSWDRRYGGYTF.